This T cell receptor beta chain was found in a study of T-cell reconstitution after alpha-beta-depleted transplantation in children. Study-wide findings and caveats: Reportedly, only several hundred clones from non-depleted graft cells drove alpha-beta T-cell counts at about two months. At the one-year point after transplant, T-cell counts and TCRbeta diversity were found to come mostly from T cells that had been newly produced.

This CDR3 comprises 12 residues. In regard to this clonotype: Its antigen is undetermined. A much bigger clone sits one base away, suggesting this may be a read error.

Preparation of the TCRbeta library was carried out with unique molecular identifiers. MiXCR, applied by TCRdb to the PCR reads, yields one record per CDR3 protein. Found here are about 300,000 distinct CDR3 sequences, around 9.1% of them singletons; the top ten hold about 8%. The sequenced sample was PBMCs, obtained before TCRalphabeta/CD19-depleted stem cell transplant. The origin of this receptor is a boy in the first two years of life with acute myeloid leukemia, due to receive a stem cell transplant. The chain couples TRBV12-3 or TRBV12-4 to TRBJ2-7, with unresolved D. The CDR3 region has the DNA TGTGCCAGCAGTTTGCACTTCTACAAGCAGTACTTC. Translated, it gives CASSLHFYKQYF.